The clone carrying this T cell receptor (beta chain) was counted only a few times. The data originate from a study of HIV-infected patients and healthy controls. TCRdb reanalysed the 5' RACE reads using MiXCR and keeps one entry per CDR3 protein. The data show 15,000 to 20,000 distinct CDR3 sequences, roughly a fifth seen once. The sequence was obtained from a human donor in good health. Material for sequencing was CD8+ T cells from blood.

This chain's CDR3 is CASSRRSYNEKLFF. CDR3 DNA sequence: TGTGCCAGCAGCCGTCGGAGTTATAATGAAAAACTGTTTTTT. The chain joins TRBV14 to TRBJ1-4, with D unresolved. In germline, CDR1 is SGHDN, CDR2 FVKESK. The CDR3 consists of 14 residues. The germline V and J ends were trimmed by 4 bases and 4 bases, with 10 bases remaining between them.